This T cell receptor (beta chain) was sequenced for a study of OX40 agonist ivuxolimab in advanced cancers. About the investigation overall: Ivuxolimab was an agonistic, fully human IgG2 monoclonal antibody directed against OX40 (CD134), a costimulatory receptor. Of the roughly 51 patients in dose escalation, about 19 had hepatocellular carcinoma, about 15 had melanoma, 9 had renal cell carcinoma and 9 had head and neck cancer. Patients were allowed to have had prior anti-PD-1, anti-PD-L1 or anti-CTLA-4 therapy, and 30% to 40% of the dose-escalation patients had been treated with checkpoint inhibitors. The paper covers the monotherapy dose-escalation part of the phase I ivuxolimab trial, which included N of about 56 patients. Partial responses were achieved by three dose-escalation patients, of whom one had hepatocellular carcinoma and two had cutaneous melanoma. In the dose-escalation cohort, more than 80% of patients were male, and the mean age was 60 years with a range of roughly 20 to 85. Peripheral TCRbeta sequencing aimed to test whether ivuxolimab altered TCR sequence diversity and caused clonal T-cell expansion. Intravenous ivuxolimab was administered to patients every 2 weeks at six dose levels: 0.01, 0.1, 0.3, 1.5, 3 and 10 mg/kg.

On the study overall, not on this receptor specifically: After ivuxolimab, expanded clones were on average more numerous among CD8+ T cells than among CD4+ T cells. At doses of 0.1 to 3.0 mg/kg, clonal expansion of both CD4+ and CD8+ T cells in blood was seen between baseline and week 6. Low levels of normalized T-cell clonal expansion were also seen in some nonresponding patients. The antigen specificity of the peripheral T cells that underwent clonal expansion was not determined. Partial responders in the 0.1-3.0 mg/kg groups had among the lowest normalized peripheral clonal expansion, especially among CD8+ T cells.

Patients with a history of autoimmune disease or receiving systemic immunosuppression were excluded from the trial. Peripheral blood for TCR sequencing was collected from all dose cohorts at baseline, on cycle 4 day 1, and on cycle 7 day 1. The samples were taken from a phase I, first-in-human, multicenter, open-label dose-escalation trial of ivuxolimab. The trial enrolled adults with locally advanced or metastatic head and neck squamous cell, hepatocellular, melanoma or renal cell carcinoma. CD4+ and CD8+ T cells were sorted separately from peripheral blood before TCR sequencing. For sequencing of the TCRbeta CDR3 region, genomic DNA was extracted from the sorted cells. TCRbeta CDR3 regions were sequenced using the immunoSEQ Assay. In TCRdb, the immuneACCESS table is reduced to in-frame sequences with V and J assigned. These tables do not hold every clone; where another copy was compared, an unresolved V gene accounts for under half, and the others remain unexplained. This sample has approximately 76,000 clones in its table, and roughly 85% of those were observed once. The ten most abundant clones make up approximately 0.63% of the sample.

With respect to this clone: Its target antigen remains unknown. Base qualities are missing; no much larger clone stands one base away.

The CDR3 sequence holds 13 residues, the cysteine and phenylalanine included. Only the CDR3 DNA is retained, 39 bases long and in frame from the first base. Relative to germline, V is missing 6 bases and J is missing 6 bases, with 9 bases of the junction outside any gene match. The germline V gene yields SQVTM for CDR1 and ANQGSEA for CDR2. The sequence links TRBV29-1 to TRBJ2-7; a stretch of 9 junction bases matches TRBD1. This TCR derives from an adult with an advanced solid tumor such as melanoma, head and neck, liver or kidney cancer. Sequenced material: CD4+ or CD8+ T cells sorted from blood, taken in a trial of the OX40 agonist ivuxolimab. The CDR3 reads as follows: CSVAKQGAGEQYF. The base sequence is TGCAGCGTCGCTAAACAGGGGGCGGGCGAGCAGTACTTC.